This T cell receptor (beta chain) was identified during a study of cytomegalovirus exposure and HLA in healthy donors. With respect to this clone: Its target is unknown.

It was with 60 Vbeta and 13 Jbeta primers that the PCR ran. Clones were sequenced by immunoSEQ multiplex PCR, and TCRdb holds only the in-frame ones, with some missing. This sample carries roughly 190,000 clones, about 69% of them seen once, and the ten largest clones take about 4.6%. Study results and caveats: Cytomegalovirus-associated TCR beta chains were listed, numbering approximately 150.

V was pared by 3 bases and J by 6 bases, with 11 bases between. The CDR3 sequence is 13 residues long. Germline CDR1 reads KGHSH; CDR2 reads LQKENI. The genes are TRBV18 and TRBJ1-2, with D possibly matching TRBD1 (6 bases). The TCR comes from a man aged 25 to 40 in good health and CMV-seropositive. Material for sequencing was PBMCs. The CDR3 DNA reads as TGTGCCAGCTCACCGTCAGGGGTGGATGGCTACACCTTC. Translating it yields CASSPSGVDGYTF.